These 2 T cell receptor beta chains share one sample of origin, sequenced in a study of blood T cell repertoires in COVID-19. Sequenced by immunoSEQ multiplex PCR; TCRdb stores in-frame clones only, minus some. This sample has tens of thousands of clones; roughly 88% occur once, and the top ten carry more than 4%. Material for sequencing was peripheral blood. The receptors were gathered from a human donor in a cohort sampled during active COVID-19.

The rearrangement uses TRBV5-1 and TRBJ2-3, with D possibly matching TRBD2 (5 bases). V lost 3 bases, J lost 4 bases, and 15 bases lay in between. Looked up from germline, CDR1 is SGHRS and CDR2 is YFSETQ. The CDR3 is 15 amino acids. The chain's CDR3 is CASSSGVGRADTQYF. The DNA of the CDR3 is TGCGCCAGCAGCTCTGGAGTGGGGAGAGCAGATACGCAGTATTTT.

The rearrangement joins TRBV12-3 or TRBV12-4 to TRBJ1-1; D may be TRBD1 (5 bases). The CDR3 runs 13 residues. Trimming took off 6 bases at V and 7 bases at J, with 15 bases between the two ends. CDR3 region: CASSRGQGIEAFF. As DNA, the CDR3 is TGTGCCAGCAGCCGTGGGCAGGGTATTGAAGCTTTCTTT.